The clone carrying this T cell receptor beta chain was picked up many times. This entry comes from a study of T cells in Graves' hyperthyroidism and ophthalmopathy. RNA transcripts gave rise to amplified TCR beta CDR3 regions. Researchers ran a first-round RT-PCR on the TCR CDR3 using the HTBI primer set. One entry per CDR3 protein results from TCRdb running MiXCR on the multiplex PCR reads. The sample includes about 360,000 distinct CDR3 sequences, around 14% seen only once; the top ten take around a quarter. The germline V gene encodes CDR1 GTSNPN and CDR2 SVGIG (reference sequence). Trimming removed 1 base at V and 8 bases at J, with 15 bases between. This CDR3 spans 15 amino acids.

The clonotype comes from a young woman with Graves' hyperthyroidism that later progressed to Graves' ophthalmopathy. The gene calls are TRBV30 and TRBJ1-6, with a weak D call TRBD1 (6 bases). The sequenced sample was blood. In nucleotides, the CDR3 is TGTGCCTGGAGTGCTTTGACAGGCCAGGATTCACCCCTCCACTTT. It yields the protein CAWSALTGQDSPLHF.